What follows is one T cell receptor (beta chain) and its context. The antigen it binds to is not known. At one end the junction does not follow the germline gene, possibly because of a read error. The CDR3 numbers 9 residues from cysteine through phenylalanine. This entry keeps only the CDR3 DNA: 27 bases, framed from base 1. The germline V gene supplies CDR1 SGHTA and CDR2 FQGTGA. TCRbeta CDR3 regions were amplified from genomic DNA by means of the immunoSEQ Assay, a bias-controlled multiplex PCR. Under the source paper's analysis protocol: The number of nucleated cells in each sample was estimated from the amplification of reference gene primers within the assay. Sequence reads were collapsed and filtered to measure the absolute abundance of every unique TCRbeta CDR3 rearrangement. For each sample, productive Simpson clonality was calculated as the square root of Simpson's diversity index over productive rearrangements. Entries here come from immuneACCESS through TCRdb and include only in-frame sequences with V and J called. Some clones fail to appear in such tables; in the studies checked, an unresolved V gene covers under half of the shortfall, and the cause of the remainder is unknown. That table is the source of V, J and clone size, and D and trimming were worked out from the DNA. Here the sample has approximately 90,000 clones; 75% to 85% occur a single time. The leading ten clones occupy over 15% of the sample.

Collaborating institutions collected whole blood in K2EDTA tubes following their own protocols. For TCRbeta analysis, collaborators shipped samples in one of three forms: frozen whole blood, isolated PBMCs, or DNA extracted from either of those sample types. This sample is drawn from a study of blood T cell repertoires in COVID-19 (dated by TCRdb to 2020 to 2022). At the level of the whole study: Samples from collaborators originated in the United States, Italy and Spain and spanned both the acute and convalescent phases of COVID-19. The prospective study material was composed of cDNA or gDNA derived from T cells, B-cell-depleted T cells, or PBMCs. Subjects who had been exposed to COVID-19, were actively infected with it, or had recovered from it provided the deeply sampled blood TCRbeta repertoires that made up the dataset. The repertoires were released in a freely available public database intended as a resource for research on the immune response to SARS-CoV-2. The samples were drawn from two sources: the first 160 participants of the ongoing ImmuneRACE study, and over 950 subjects contributed by 6 global collaborators. Sample metadata almost always included a de-identified subject ID, COVID-19 status, age in years and sex. Where available, HLA class I and class II types were obtained from metadata supplied by the sample provider rather than from assay-based typing.

Overall study outcomes, separate from this receptor: The amount of clinical and demographic metadata varied by source and participant and was provided uncurated.

The sequence was collected from a woman aged 80 or older with acute or convalescent COVID-19. This chain is built from TRBV7-3 and TRBJ2-1; TRBD1 is a weak D gene call, 5 bases matching. Source material: peripheral blood. The DNA sequence is TGCACAAAGACAGCTGAGCAGTTCTTC. The resulting protein is CTKTAEQFF.